Below, 9 T cell receptor beta chains from the same sample are listed, as sequenced in a study of blood T cell repertoires in COVID-19. The method was immunoSEQ multiplex PCR; TCRdb's version includes in-frame clones alone and lacks a portion of them. This sample has 130,000 or so clones; more than 70% occur once, and the top ten carry about 8%. Sequencing was carried out using peripheral blood. These receptor sequences come from a woman aged 55-70 years with acute or convalescent COVID-19.

The chain links TRBV24-1 to TRBJ2-7; 10 nucleotides align to TRBD1. V shed 4 bases, J shed 5 bases, and the junction held 7 bases outside the gene matches. The CDR3 covers 15 residues. Per the germline V gene, CDR1 is KGHDR and CDR2 is SFDVKD. In nucleotides, the CDR3 is TGTGCCACCAGTGAGACAGGGGGCGCCCCCCACGAGCAGTACTTC. Its translation: CATSETGGAPHEQYF.

In this sample, this clone turned up a few times. The chain carries TRBV5-5 and TRBJ1-5; 7 bases fit TRBD1. Germline V gene data show CDR1 as SGHKS and CDR2 as YYEKEE (reference sequence). This CDR3 contains 15 residues. V shed 4 bases, J shed 4 bases, and the junction held 8 bases outside the gene matches. The chain's CDR3 is CASSPQQGRNQPQHF. The CDR3 nucleotides are TGTGCCAGCAGCCCTCAACAGGGGCGGAATCAGCCCCAGCATTTT.

The chain links TRBV18 to TRBJ1-1; 9 bases map to TRBD1. Germline V gene lookup returns CDR1 KGHSH and CDR2 LQKENI. CDR3 length equals 16 residues. V was pared by 3 bases and J by 3 bases, with 8 bases of the junction left unmatched. The CDR3, as DNA: TGTGCCAGCTCACCCCGGGACAGGGTGCGGGACACTGAAGCTTTCTTT. It specifies CASSPRDRVRDTEAFF.

The chain links TRBV2 to TRBJ2-7, with D perhaps matching TRBD2 (6 bases). Germline CDR1 is SNHLY and CDR2 is FYNNEI. This CDR3 is 15 amino acids long. The V end lost 3 bases, the J end lost 4 bases, and 16 bases lay between the germline ends. This CDR3 is CASSDGRRREYEQYF. CDR3 nucleotide sequence: TGTGCCAGCAGTGATGGGCGGAGGAGGGAATACGAGCAGTACTTC.

Notes on this clone: At one boundary the junction diverges from the germline segment, which might be a read error. The CDR3 here is CASTSKGGTDIFF. DNA of the CDR3: TGTGCCAGCACCTCTAAAGGAGGGACCGACATCTTCTTT. The chain uses TRBV11-1 and TRBJ1-4; tentative D call: TRBD1 (5 bases). Per the germline V gene, CDR1 is SGHAT and CDR2 is FQDESV (reference sequence). The CDR3 length is 13 residues.

The rearrangement links TRBV3-1 (or the pseudogene TRBV3-2) to TRBJ1-1; no firm D call. This CDR3 has 13 amino acids. CDR1 is LGHDT, CDR2 YNNKEL, per germline (reference sequence). The V end was cut by 3 bases, the J end by 5 bases, with 10 bases between. The CDR3 loop reads CASSHNTGTEAFF. In DNA, the CDR3 is TGTGCCAGCAGCCATAATACGGGGACTGAAGCTTTCTTT.

The rearrangement joins TRBV11-3 to TRBJ2-7, with D tentatively TRBD2 (5 bases). V was pared by 0 bases and J by 0 bases, with 24 bases between. Per germline, CDR1 SGHNT and CDR2 YENEEA. The CDR3 extends over 20 amino acids. The CDR3 loop is CASSLDTARPGNRASYEQYF. The CDR3 nucleotides read TGTGCCAGCAGCTTAGATACCGCAAGGCCCGGGAACAGAGCCTCCTACGAGCAGTACTTC.

This rearrangement joins TRBV28 to TRBJ1-2, with 10 bases lining up with TRBD1. This CDR3 is built from 13 residues. J was trimmed by 8 bases and V by 6 bases; bases with no gene match: 6. Per the germline V gene, CDR1 is MDHEN and CDR2 is SYDVKM. CDR3 loop: CASRTGGSWGYTF. The CDR3 region has the DNA TGTGCCAGCAGGACAGGGGGCTCGTGGGGCTACACCTTC.

The rearrangement uses TRBV30 and TRBJ1-5; D is uncertain. The CDR3 covers 11 residues. V gave up 4 bases and J gave up 1 base, with 2 bases separating them. The germline gives CDR1 GTSNPN, CDR2 SVGIG (reference sequence). The DNA of the CDR3 is TGTGCCTGGACAAGCAATCAGCCCCAGCATTTT. Translating it yields CAWTSNQPQHF.